This TCR beta chain is from a study of T cell clonotyping in hematopoietic cell transplantation. This clone is medium-sized in the sample. Its specificity is not known. The time point here: recipient sample about 28 days before transplant, after cytoreduction. Recipients were bled about 28 days pretransplant and at posttransplant days 30, 100, 180. Findings and limits, study-wide: After transplant, recipient diversity fell while pathologically expanded clonotypes grew through day 180.

The CDR3 is made up of 13 amino acids. V lost 1 base, J lost 11 bases, and 14 bases lay in between. Germline V lookup: CDR1 SGHTA, CDR2 FQGTGA. The table came from immunoSEQ multiplex PCR; TCRdb's copy has only in-frame clones and leaves some out. The data contain about 9,600 clones, around 80% of them singletons. The starting material was peripheral blood mononuclear cells, obtained before stem cell transplant. The receptor was derived from a man in his sixties with acute myeloid leukemia. Some clones in this sample may be carry-over from other donors' samples. The rearrangement uses TRBV7-3 and TRBJ1-1; TRBD1 is a possible D gene (6 bases). The CDR3 region is CASSLKGGRAAFF. The CDR3 region has the DNA TGTGCCAGCAGCTTAAAGGGGGGCAGGGCGGCTTTCTTT.